Listed here are 20 T cell receptor beta chains from one sample, sequenced in a study of shared T cell receptors in the human thymus. Profiling relied on immunoSEQ multiplex PCR, and the TCRdb table lists in-frame clones only, not all of them. The sample carries hundreds of thousands of clones, over 75% recorded once. The same sample was also studied in work on human thymus T cells.

The sample consisted of thymocytes. The receptors come from a boy under three years old with a congenital heart defect.

The chain combines TRBV25-1 with TRBJ1-5; D call uncertain. The CDR3 is 14 residues long. Germline values: CDR1 MGHDK, CDR2 SYGVNS. V lost 2 bases, J lost 3 bases, and 8 bases lay in between. The DNA for the CDR3 is TGTGCCAGCAGTGAACCGGGTGACAATCAGCCCCAGCATTTT. As protein: CASSEPGDNQPQHF. The variable domain in full, completed from reference TRBV25-1 and TRBJ1-5, reads EADIYQTPRYLVIGTGKKITLECSQTMGHDKMYWYQQDPGMELHLIHYSYGVNSTEKGDLSSESTVSRIRTEHFPLTLESARPSHTSQYLCASSEPGDNQPQHFGDGTRLSIL.

The J gene is TRBJ2-2, the V gene TRBV7-6; D is possibly TRBD2 (6 bases). Looked up from germline, CDR1 is SGHVS and CDR2 is FNYEAQ. There are 15 residues in the CDR3. Trimming took 7 bases from V and 4 from J, leaving 16 bases between them. DNA of the CDR3: TGTGCCAGCACCACGGGGGAGGCGGGCACCGGGGAGCTGTTTTTT. Amino acid sequence: CASTTGEAGTGELFF.

This clone was seen once. The chain uses TRBV30 and TRBJ1-4; 9 bases fit TRBD1. Losses at the gene ends were 3 bases for V and 8 bases for J; bases not matched to a gene: 10. Germline V gene lookup returns CDR1 GTSNPN and CDR2 SVGIG (reference sequence). This CDR3 comprises 15 residues. The CDR3 nucleotides read TGTGCCTGGAGGGAAAGGGACAGGGAGGAGGAAAAACTGTTTTTT. As protein: CAWRERDREEEKLFF.

The chain links TRBV5-4 to TRBJ2-1, with D possibly being TRBD2 (7 bases). V was shortened by 3 bases and J by 3 bases, with 16 bases between the two germline ends. This CDR3 is built from 16 residues. Germline loops: CDR1 SGHNT, CDR2 YYREEE (reference sequence). As DNA, the CDR3 is TGTGCCAGCAGCTGGCCGGCGAGGGGGGGCTACAATGAGCAGTTCTTC. Translated, it gives CASSWPARGGYNEQFF.

The rearrangement links TRBV4-1 to TRBJ2-5, with 9 bases matching TRBD2. The CDR3 extends over 17 amino acids. J was trimmed by 1 base and V by 0 bases; bases with no gene match: 6. Germline CDR1 is MGHRA and CDR2 is YSYEKL. The DNA for the CDR3 is TGCGCCAGCAGCCAAGATCCGCCTAGCGGGATCCAAGAGACCCAGTACTTC. This encodes CASSQDPPSGIQETQYF.

The chain's CDR3 is CASSSPDSSYNEQFF. In DNA, the CDR3 is TGTGCCAGCAGTTCCCCTGACAGCTCCTACAATGAGCAGTTCTTC. The gene calls are TRBV7-2 and TRBJ2-1, with D tentatively TRBD1 (5 bases). Germline loops: CDR1 SGHTA, CDR2 FQGNSA. The germline V and J ends were trimmed by 6 bases and 0 bases, with 12 bases remaining between them. The CDR3 sequence is 15 residues long.

The V and J genes are TRBV5-4 and TRBJ2-5, with 8 bases matching TRBD2. Looked up from germline, CDR1 is SGHNT and CDR2 is YYREEE (reference sequence). Unmatched junction bases numbered 4, after V lost 0 bases and J lost 0 bases. CDR3 length: 16 residues. CDR3 coding DNA: TGTGCCAGCAGCTTGGTCGGGAGGGCCAACCAAGAGACCCAGTACTTC. It is translated as CASSLVGRANQETQYF.

The chain is built from TRBV30 and TRBJ2-1, with 7 bases fitting TRBD2. The germline V gene encodes CDR1 GTSNPN and CDR2 SVGIG (reference sequence). With 2 bases clipped from V and 5 bases from J, the junction kept 9 bases outside the gene matches. CDR3 length: 15 amino acids. DNA of the CDR3: TGTGCCTGGAGTCTACCTGCGGGAGTGAACAATGAGCAGTTCTTC. It yields the protein CAWSLPAGVNNEQFF.

The genes are TRBV11-3 and TRBJ2-7, with D perhaps matching TRBD1 (6 bases). This CDR3 is 14 amino acids long. Germline V gene sequence: CDR1 SGHNT, CDR2 YENEEA. Trimming took off 2 bases at V and 2 bases at J, with 10 bases between the two ends. The chain's CDR3 is CASSLRDIPYEQYF. CDR3 sequence (DNA): TGTGCCAGCAGCTTAAGGGACATACCCTACGAGCAGTACTTC.

The chain links TRBV7-9 to TRBJ1-4, with 7 bases matching TRBD1. The CDR3 has 17 amino acids. The V and J ends lost 2 bases and 5 bases, in that order; junction bases with no gene match: 11. The germline V gene encodes CDR1 SEHNR and CDR2 FQNEAQ (reference sequence). In DNA form, the CDR3 reads TGTGCCAGCAGCTTATATGACAGACAGGGTCCAAATGAAAAACTGTTTTTT. Its translation is CASSLYDRQGPNEKLFF. Combining the CDR3 with reference TRBV7-9 and TRBJ1-4 gives the whole variable domain DTGVSQNPRHKITKRGQNVTFRCDPISEHNRLYWYRQTLGQGPEFLTYFQNEAQLEKSRLLSDRFSAERPKGSFSTLEIQRTEQGDSAMYLCASSLYDRQGPNEKLFFGSGTQLSVL.

The chain is built from TRBV2 and TRBJ1-2, with no clear D. The CDR3 extends over 13 amino acids. Trimming cost V 4 bases and J 7 bases, with 13 bases left between them. Germline V gene sequence: CDR1 SNHLY, CDR2 FYNNEI. CDR3 in amino acids: CASSAPGLSGYTF. DNA of the CDR3: TGTGCCAGCAGTGCCCCAGGACTGAGTGGCTACACCTTC.

The chain couples TRBV2 to TRBJ2-1; possibly TRBD1 for D (6 bases). CDR1 and CDR2 from the germline V gene are SNHLY and FYNNEI. The CDR3 contains 17 residues. The V and J ends lost 6 bases and 0 bases respectively, with 18 bases between them. The CDR3 loop reads CASRFEGVASSYNEQFF. CDR3 sequence (DNA): TGTGCCAGCAGATTCGAGGGGGTAGCCAGCTCCTACAATGAGCAGTTCTTC.

The V gene is TRBV28, the J gene TRBJ1-1; D ambiguous. Trimming took off 4 bases at V and 4 bases at J, with 10 bases between the two ends. The V gene's germline CDR1 is MDHEN and CDR2 SYDVKM. The CDR3 spans 13 residues. The CDR3 region has the DNA TGTGCCAGCAGTTCCTTCGTGGCCACTGAAGCTTTCTTT. Its protein product is CASSSFVATEAFF.

The chain joins TRBV5-8 to TRBJ2-4, with 7 bases that match TRBD1. The germline V gene has CDR1 SGHTS and CDR2 YDEGEE. The CDR3 has 20 residues. With 0 bases clipped from V and 0 bases from J, the junction kept 15 bases outside the gene matches. CDR3 nucleotides: TGTGCCAGCAGCTTGGCCGGGACAGCGCCCATGACGAGAGCCAAAAACATTCAGTACTTC. The encoded protein is CASSLAGTAPMTRAKNIQYF.

This clone was recorded once. The gene calls are TRBV28 and TRBJ1-5, with a weak D call TRBD1 (5 bases). This CDR3 contains 15 residues. Germline V lookup: CDR1 MDHEN, CDR2 SYDVKM. Trimming removed 6 bases from V and 3 bases from J, with 15 bases in between. As DNA, the CDR3 is TGTGCCAGCAGCCAGTATCGACAGTTCAATCAGCCCCAGCATTTT. Translating it yields CASSQYRQFNQPQHF.

The chain couples TRBV27 to TRBJ2-1; 11 nucleotides agree with TRBD2. Germline-derived CDR1 and CDR2 are MNHEY and SMNVEV (reference sequence). The CDR3 contains 19 residues. The V gene end was trimmed by 4 bases and the J gene end by 2 bases; junction bases not matched to a gene: 13. In DNA form, the CDR3 reads TGTGCCAGCAGTTCTCCGGGACTAGCGGTAAAGGGACCCTACAATGAGCAGTTCTTC. It translates to CASSSPGLAVKGPYNEQFF.

The V call is TRBV5-4, the J call TRBJ2-3, with 7 bases matching TRBD2. There are 13 residues in the CDR3. Germline CDR1 and CDR2: SGHNT and YYREEE (reference sequence). Trimming at V came to 2 bases and at J to 6 bases, leaving 3 bases not matched to a gene. CDR3 sequence (DNA): TGTGCCAGCAGCTTTCGGGGAGGGGATACGCAGTATTTT. Protein product: CASSFRGGDTQYF.

The chain combines TRBV5-1 with TRBJ2-7; the match to TRBD2 covers 7 bases. CDR1 is SGHRS, CDR2 YFSETQ, per germline. The J segment lost 3 bases and the V segment lost 4 bases, leaving 10 bases of the junction unmatched. CDR3 size: 15 residues. In nucleotides, the CDR3 is TGCGCCAGCAGCCCAGGCGGGAGTAAAGTCTACGAGCAGTACTTC. This codes for CASSPGGSKVYEQYF. Combining the CDR3 with reference TRBV5-1 and TRBJ2-7 gives the whole variable domain KAGVTQTPRYLIKTRGQQVTLSCSPISGHRSVSWYQQTPGQGLQFLFEYFSETQRNKGNFPGRFSGRQFSNSRSEMNVSTLELGDSALYLCASSPGGSKVYEQYFGPGTRLTVT.

This chain joins TRBV6-5 and TRBJ2-2, with unresolved D. This CDR3 has 14 residues. The germline V gene encodes CDR1 MNHEY and CDR2 SVGAGI. Trimming stripped 9 bases from V and 2 bases from J, with 13 bases between. The CDR3 sequence is CASPRHRNTGELFF. CDR3 in DNA: TGTGCCAGTCCTCGGCACAGAAACACCGGGGAGCTGTTTTTT.

The rearrangement uses TRBV4-1 and TRBJ1-2, with D possibly TRBD1 on 5 matching bases. CDR3 length: 15 residues. V gave up 1 base and J gave up 4 bases, with 13 bases separating them. CDR1 and CDR2 (germline): MGHRA, YSYEKL. CDR3: CASSQGGGKTYGYTF. The CDR3 nucleotides are TGCGCCAGCAGCCAAGGCGGGGGGAAGACCTATGGCTACACCTTC.